A single sample is the source of the 22 T cell receptor beta chains below, sequenced in a study of T cell responses to AZD1222 COVID-19 vaccine. Sequencing used immunoSEQ multiplex PCR; TCRdb keeps in-frame clones, though not all of them. The sample gives 95,000 to 150,000 clones, 70% to 90% of which show up once; more than 7.5% is in the top ten. The sequencing used peripheral blood, collected on day 0 of AZD1222 vaccination. Receptors were obtained from an adult in good health.

The chain carries TRBV9 and TRBJ1-6, with D maybe TRBD1 (5 bases). V lost 5 bases, J lost 14 bases, and 20 bases lay in between. This CDR3 region has 14 residues. The germline CDR1 and CDR2 sequences are SGDLS and YYNGEE. As DNA, the CDR3 is TGTGCCAGCAGTGTCACGACAGATTCTAGGACCCTCCACTTT. This encodes CASSVTTDSRTLHF.

The V gene is TRBV6-6, the J gene TRBJ1-1, with D hard to call. The V gene's germline CDR1 is MNHNY and CDR2 SVGAGI (reference sequence). Trimming cost V 0 bases and J 9 bases, with 11 bases left between them. This CDR3 spans 13 amino acids. The CDR3 region is CASSYSQDGQAFF. CDR3 sequence (DNA): TGTGCCAGCAGTTACTCCCAAGACGGGCAAGCTTTCTTT.

The chain joins TRBV7-9 to TRBJ1-4, with D perhaps TRBD1 (6 bases). This CDR3 is 15 amino acids long. The germline V and J ends were trimmed by 5 bases and 5 bases, with 15 bases remaining between them. Per the germline V gene, CDR1 is SEHNR and CDR2 is FQNEAQ (reference sequence). CDR3 coding DNA: TGTGCCAGCAGCCTAGGCAGGGGCGTGAATGAAAAACTGTTTTTT. Translated, it gives CASSLGRGVNEKLFF.

The rearrangement uses TRBV3-1 (or the pseudogene TRBV3-2) and TRBJ1-2; TRBD1 matches 9 bases. Trimming at V came to 7 bases and at J to 6 bases, leaving 3 bases not matched to a gene. The CDR3 runs to 12 residues. Germline assignment: CDR1 LGHDT and CDR2 YNNKEL (reference sequence). The CDR3 DNA reads as TGTGCCAGCAATACAGGGGGCGATGGCTACACCTTC. It is translated as CASNTGGDGYTF.

The chain is built from TRBV3-1 (or the pseudogene TRBV3-2) and TRBJ2-2, with no clear D. The germline gives CDR1 LGHDT, CDR2 YNNKEL (reference sequence). V shed 2 bases and J shed 0 bases, with 10 bases lying between them. This CDR3 has 16 residues. The CDR3 coding sequence is TGTGCCAGCAGCCAAACTTTCCAGGCGAACACCGGGGAGCTGTTTTTT. Protein: CASSQTFQANTGELFF.

The J gene is TRBJ1-1, the V gene TRBV7-2; 7 bases map to TRBD1. This CDR3 is 15 amino acids long. V shed 2 bases, J shed 0 bases, and the junction held 3 bases outside the gene matches. The germline V gene has CDR1 SGHTA and CDR2 FQGNSA. The CDR3 nucleotides read TGTGCCAGCAGCTTAAGAACAGGGGTGAACACTGAAGCTTTCTTT. Protein: CASSLRTGVNTEAFF.

This chain connects TRBV29-1 to TRBJ1-5; possibly TRBD1 for D (5 bases). CDR3 size: 13 residues. The V end was cut by 6 bases, the J end by 3 bases, with 12 bases between. Germline-derived CDR1 and CDR2 are SQVTM and ANQGSEA. CDR3 region: CSVLIGVNQPQHF. The CDR3 DNA reads TGCAGCGTCTTGATAGGGGTCAATCAGCCCCAGCATTTT.

The V and J genes are TRBV6-4 and TRBJ2-1; 9 bases agree with TRBD2. This CDR3 region has 15 residues. Looked up from germline, CDR1 is MRHNA and CDR2 is SNTAGT. V dropped 10 bases and J dropped 8; count of bases not matched to a gene: 15. The CDR3: CATRETVAGEYEQFF. The CDR3 bases are TGTGCCACCCGTGAGACCGTAGCGGGGGAATATGAGCAGTTCTTC.

V gene TRBV7-2 combines with J gene TRBJ1-5, with a tentative D call TRBD1 (5 bases). V lost 5 bases to trimming and J lost 3 bases, with 14 bases between them. The CDR3 is made up of 15 amino acids. Germline CDR1 is SGHTA and CDR2 is FQGNSA. The CDR3 DNA follows: TGTGCCAGCAGCCCGTACCGACAGCCCAATCAGCCCCAGCATTTT. Its translation: CASSPYRQPNQPQHF.

V gene TRBV19 combines with J gene TRBJ2-7; 11 bases fit TRBD2. Trimming cost V 3 bases and J 4 bases; bases outside gene matches: 2. Per germline, CDR1 LNHDA and CDR2 SQIVND (reference sequence). The CDR3 contains 14 residues. The CDR3 DNA is TGTGCCAGTAGTATTACTAGCGGGAGTTACGAGCAGTACTTC. Translation gives CASSITSGSYEQYF.

The V gene is TRBV3-1 (or the pseudogene TRBV3-2), the J gene TRBJ2-2, with D uncertain. The V gene lost 4 bases and the J gene lost 4 bases, with 13 bases spanning the gap. CDR1 and CDR2 (germline): LGHDT, YNNKEL (reference sequence). The CDR3 is made up of 15 amino acids. As DNA, the CDR3 is TGTGCCAGCAGCCCCTTGGGCGCGAGCACCGGGGAGCTGTTTTTT. Translated, it gives CASSPLGASTGELFF.

The V call is TRBV24-1, the J call TRBJ2-5; a possible D gene is TRBD1 (5 bases). The germline V and J ends were trimmed by 2 bases and 4 bases, with 13 bases remaining between them. Germline V gene lookup returns CDR1 KGHDR and CDR2 SFDVKD. This CDR3 spans 15 amino acids. The chain's CDR3 is CATSDSTARAETQYF. For the CDR3, the DNA is TGTGCCACCAGTGATTCAACGGCCAGGGCAGAGACCCAGTACTTC.

The chain recombines TRBV19 with TRBJ1-1; possibly TRBD1 for D (6 bases). V gave up 3 bases and J gave up 1 base, with 15 bases separating them. Per the germline V gene, CDR1 is LNHDA and CDR2 is SQIVND (reference sequence). The CDR3 is made up of 16 amino acids. The CDR3 nucleotides are TGTGCCAGTAGTATTAAGGGGGTGGGTACGAACACTGAAGCTTTCTTT. Translation: CASSIKGVGTNTEAFF.

The chain uses TRBV7-2 and TRBJ1-2; 8 bases match TRBD1. Germline trimming cut 5 bases from V and 3 bases from J; bases unmatched to any gene: 2. The CDR3 is 13 amino acids. CDR1 and CDR2 (germline): SGHTA, FQGNSA. CDR3 amino acids: CASSADRDYGYTF. DNA of the CDR3: TGTGCCAGCAGCGCGGACAGGGACTATGGCTACACCTTC.

The rearrangement joins TRBV30 to TRBJ1-1, with D hard to call. The germline V gene has CDR1 GTSNPN and CDR2 SVGIG (reference sequence). Trimming removed 2 bases from V and 4 bases from J, with 11 bases in between. This CDR3 contains 13 residues. In nucleotides, the CDR3 is TGTGCCTGGAGTCCCGGGTCGGGCACTGAAGCTTTCTTT. Protein: CAWSPGSGTEAFF.

The chain combines TRBV19 with TRBJ2-2; no reliable D call. The CDR3 extends over 12 amino acids. V was shortened by 5 bases and J by 6 bases, with 7 bases between the two germline ends. Germline-derived CDR1 and CDR2 are LNHDA and SQIVND (reference sequence). For the CDR3, the DNA is TGTGCCAGTAGTCCCCGTCCCGGGGAGCTGTTTTTT. It yields the protein CASSPRPGELFF.

This clone was detected once. The chain couples TRBV30 to TRBJ2-5, with D uncertain. V lost 6 bases to trimming and J lost 0 bases, with 8 bases between them. Germline values: CDR1 GTSNPN, CDR2 SVGIG (reference sequence). The CDR3 extends over 12 amino acids. CDR3 residues: CACDPNQETQYF. In nucleotides, the CDR3 is TGTGCCTGTGATCCCAACCAAGAGACCCAGTACTTC.

V is TRBV5-1 and J is TRBJ2-1; tentative D call: TRBD2 (6 bases). This CDR3 is built from 14 residues. The V gene lost 4 bases and the J gene lost 8 bases, with 16 bases spanning the gap. The germline V gene encodes CDR1 SGHRS and CDR2 YFSETQ. The CDR3 sequence: CASSQGGPGDEQFF. Written as DNA, the CDR3 is TGCGCCAGCAGCCAGGGAGGACCGGGAGATGAGCAGTTCTTC.

This rearrangement joins TRBV28 to TRBJ1-2; D perhaps matches TRBD1 (6 bases). CDR1 and CDR2 (germline): MDHEN, SYDVKM. V gave up 7 bases and J gave up 7 bases, with 19 bases separating them. The CDR3 spans 14 residues. CDR3 sequence: CASIPAGTPPGYTF. The DNA of the CDR3 is TGTGCCAGCATCCCGGCAGGGACACCTCCTGGCTACACCTTC.

This clone was counted once. This chain links TRBV7-8 with TRBJ1-6, with 8 bases matching TRBD1. CDR1 is SGHVS and CDR2 is FQNEAQ in the germline V gene. The J segment lost 4 bases and the V segment lost 2 bases, leaving 4 bases of the junction unmatched. The CDR3 runs to 16 residues. The CDR3: CASSLSRGRYNSPLHF. The CDR3 coding sequence is TGTGCCAGCAGCTTATCCAGGGGGCGGTATAATTCACCCCTCCACTTT.

The V gene is TRBV27, the J gene TRBJ1-3; D gene unclear. V was trimmed by 2 bases and J by 4 bases, leaving 6 bases between them. Per the germline V gene, CDR1 is MNHEY and CDR2 is SMNVEV (reference sequence). The CDR3 consists of 13 residues. CDR3 nucleotide sequence: TGTGCCAGCAGTTTAACGAGCGGAAACACCATATATTTT. Amino acid sequence: CASSLTSGNTIYF.

V is TRBV7-8 and J is TRBJ1-1; 7 bases match TRBD1. The germline gives CDR1 SGHVS, CDR2 FQNEAQ. J lost 2 bases, V lost 6 bases, and 6 bases had no gene match. The CDR3 is 14 residues long. CDR3 bases: TGTGCCAGCAGTCTATGGGACAGTAACACTGAAGCTTTCTTT. It translates to CASSLWDSNTEAFF.